This T cell receptor beta chain was recorded in a study of blood T cell repertoires in COVID-19. Across the whole study: Spain, Italy and the United States supplied samples that represented acute and convalescent COVID-19.

TCRdb keeps only in-frame clones here, not all; method: immunoSEQ multiplex PCR. The table shows tens of thousands of clones, with around 90% occurring only once. CDR1 MNHEY and CDR2 SVGAGI come from the germline V gene. V lost 0 bases and J lost 3, with 11 bases in between. This CDR3 region has 15 residues. This clonotype originated in a man aged 50-60 years with acute or convalescent COVID-19. The gene calls are TRBV6-5 and TRBJ1-1; D is uncertain. The sample consisted of peripheral blood. This chain's CDR3 is CASSYSSRGYTEAFF. In DNA, the CDR3 is TGTGCCAGCAGTTACTCTTCCCGGGGTTACACTGAAGCTTTCTTT.